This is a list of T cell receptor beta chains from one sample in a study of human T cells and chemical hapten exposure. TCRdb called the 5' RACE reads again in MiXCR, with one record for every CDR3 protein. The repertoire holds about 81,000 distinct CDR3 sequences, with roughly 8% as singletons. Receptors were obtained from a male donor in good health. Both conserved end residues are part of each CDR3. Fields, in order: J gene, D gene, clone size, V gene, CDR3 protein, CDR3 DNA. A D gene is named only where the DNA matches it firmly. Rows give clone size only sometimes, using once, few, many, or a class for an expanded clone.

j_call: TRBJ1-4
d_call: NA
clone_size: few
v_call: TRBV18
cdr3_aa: CASSRGLSEKLFF
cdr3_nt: TGTGCCAGCTCACGAGGCCTCTCCGAAAAACTGTTTTTT

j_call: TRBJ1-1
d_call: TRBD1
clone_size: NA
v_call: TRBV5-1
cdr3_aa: CASSKKVGQGAEGTEAFF
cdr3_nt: TGCGCCAGCAGCAAGAAGGTGGGACAGGGGGCCGAAGGGACTGAAGCTTTCTTT

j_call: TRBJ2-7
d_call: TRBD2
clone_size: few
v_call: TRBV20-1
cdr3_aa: CSARDPRTSGFYEQYF
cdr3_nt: TGCAGTGCTAGAGATCCCCGGACTAGTGGGTTCTACGAGCAGTACTTC

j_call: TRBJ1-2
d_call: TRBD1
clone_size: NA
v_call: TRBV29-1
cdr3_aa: CSVPGQGAGGDTF
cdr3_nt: TGCAGCGTCCCAGGACAGGGCGCAGGAGGCGACACCTTC

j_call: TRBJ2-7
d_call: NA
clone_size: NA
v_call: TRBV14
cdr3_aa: CASSQVRGYEQYF
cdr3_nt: TGTGCCAGCAGCCAAGTCCGCGGCTACGAGCAGTACTTC

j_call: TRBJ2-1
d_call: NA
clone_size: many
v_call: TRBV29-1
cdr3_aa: CSVAAIAVDYNEQFF
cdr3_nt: TGCAGCGTGGCAGCTATAGCGGTTGACTACAATGAGCAGTTCTTC

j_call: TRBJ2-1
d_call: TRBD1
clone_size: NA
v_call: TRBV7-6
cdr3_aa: CASSLAGQGNYNEQFF
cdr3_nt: TGTGCCAGCAGCTTAGCAGGACAGGGTAACTACAATGAGCAGTTCTTC

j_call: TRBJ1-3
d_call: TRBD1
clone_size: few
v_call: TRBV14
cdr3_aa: CASSAQGVAGNTIYF
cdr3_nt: TGTGCCAGCAGCGCCCAGGGGGTCGCTGGAAACACCATATATTTT

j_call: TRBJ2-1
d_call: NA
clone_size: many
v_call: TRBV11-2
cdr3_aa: CASSPEQGFSYNEQFF
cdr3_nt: TGTGCCAGCAGCCCCGAACAGGGCTTCTCCTACAATGAGCAGTTCTTC

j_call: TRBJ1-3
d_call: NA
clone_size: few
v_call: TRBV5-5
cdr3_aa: CASNVDRSSSGNTIYF
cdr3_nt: TGTGCCAGCAACGTCGACAGGTCGAGCTCTGGAAACACCATATATTTT

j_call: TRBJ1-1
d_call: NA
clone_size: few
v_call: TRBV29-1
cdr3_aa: CSVEAVTPGVNTEAFF
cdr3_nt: TGCAGCGTTGAAGCCGTTACTCCCGGGGTGAACACTGAAGCTTTCTTT

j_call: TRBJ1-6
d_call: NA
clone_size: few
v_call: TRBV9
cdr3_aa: CASSSSVSYNSPLHF
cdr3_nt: TGTGCCAGCAGCTCCTCGGTCTCCTATAATTCACCCCTCCACTTT

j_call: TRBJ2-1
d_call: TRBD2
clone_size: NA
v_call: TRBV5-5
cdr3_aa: CASSLGGLAELDNEQFF
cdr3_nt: TGTGCCAGCAGCTTGGGGGGACTAGCTGAACTAGACAATGAGCAGTTCTTC

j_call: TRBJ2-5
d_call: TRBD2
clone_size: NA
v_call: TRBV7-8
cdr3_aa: CASSPARLAGTETQYF
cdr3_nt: TGTGCCAGCAGCCCAGCTCGGCTAGCGGGGACAGAGACCCAGTACTTC

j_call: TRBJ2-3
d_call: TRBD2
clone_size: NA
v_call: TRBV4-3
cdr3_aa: CASSPLAGGGTDTQYF
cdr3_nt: TGCGCCAGCAGCCCGTTAGCGGGGGGCGGCACAGATACGCAGTATTTT

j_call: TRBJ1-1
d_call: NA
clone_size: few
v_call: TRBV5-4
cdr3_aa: CASSLERGNTEAFF
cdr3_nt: TGTGCCAGCAGCTTGGAACGGGGCAACACTGAAGCTTTCTTT

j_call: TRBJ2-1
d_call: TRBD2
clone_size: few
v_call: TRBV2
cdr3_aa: CASSAEQGTSGKGEQFF
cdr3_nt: TGTGCCAGCAGTGCTGAACAAGGGACTAGCGGGAAGGGTGAGCAGTTCTTC

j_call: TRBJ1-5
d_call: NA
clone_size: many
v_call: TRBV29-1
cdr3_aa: CSVESGSNQPQHF
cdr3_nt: TGCAGCGTTGAATCGGGTAGCAATCAGCCCCAGCATTTT

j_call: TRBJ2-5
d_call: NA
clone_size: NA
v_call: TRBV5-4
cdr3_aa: CASRTDRQETQYF
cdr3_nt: TGTGCCAGCAGAACGGACAGACAAGAGACCCAGTACTTC

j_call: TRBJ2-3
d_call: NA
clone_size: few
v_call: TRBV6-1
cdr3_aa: CASLAGLGADTQYF
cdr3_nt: TGTGCCAGCCTGGCCGGGTTGGGTGCAGATACGCAGTATTTT

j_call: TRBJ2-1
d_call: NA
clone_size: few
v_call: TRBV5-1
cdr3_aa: CASSFFEGAGNEQFF
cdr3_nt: TGCGCCAGCAGCTTTTTCGAAGGGGCGGGAAATGAGCAGTTCTTC

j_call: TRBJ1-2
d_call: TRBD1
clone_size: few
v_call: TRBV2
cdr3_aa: CASSVRQGIYGYTF
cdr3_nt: TGTGCCAGCAGTGTCCGACAGGGGATCTATGGCTACACCTTC

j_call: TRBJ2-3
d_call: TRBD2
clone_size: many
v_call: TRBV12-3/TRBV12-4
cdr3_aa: CASSPLAGGGQYF
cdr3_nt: TGTGCCAGCAGTCCGTTAGCGGGGGGGGGGCAGTATTTT

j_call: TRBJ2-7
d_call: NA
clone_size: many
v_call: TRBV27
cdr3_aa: CASSPLSATVFGQYF
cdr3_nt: TGTGCCAGCAGCCCCCTTAGCGCCACGGTCTTTGGGCAGTACTTC

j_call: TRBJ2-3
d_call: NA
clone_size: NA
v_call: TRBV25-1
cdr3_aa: CASSQGNTDTQYF
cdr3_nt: TGTGCCAGTTCCCAGGGAAACACAGATACGCAGTATTTT

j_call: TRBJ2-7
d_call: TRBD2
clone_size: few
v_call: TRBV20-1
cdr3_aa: CSASSSGSRYEQYF
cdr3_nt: TGCAGTGCTAGTTCTAGCGGGAGTAGGTACGAGCAGTACTTC

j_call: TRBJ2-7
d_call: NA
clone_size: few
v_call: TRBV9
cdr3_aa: CASSVEQGYEQYF
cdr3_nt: TGTGCCAGCAGCGTCGAACAGGGCTACGAGCAGTACTTC

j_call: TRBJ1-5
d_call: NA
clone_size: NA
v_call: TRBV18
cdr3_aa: CASSLAPGNQPQHF
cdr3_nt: TGTGCCAGCTCACTAGCCCCAGGGAATCAGCCCCAGCATTTT

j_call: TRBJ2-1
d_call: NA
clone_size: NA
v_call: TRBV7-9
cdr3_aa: CASSHGQPSYNEQFF
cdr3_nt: TGTGCCAGCAGCCACGGACAGCCCTCCTACAATGAGCAGTTCTTC

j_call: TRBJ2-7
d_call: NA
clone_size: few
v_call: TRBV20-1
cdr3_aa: CSARDGAEQYF
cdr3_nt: TGCAGTGCTAGGGATGGGGCCGAGCAGTACTTC

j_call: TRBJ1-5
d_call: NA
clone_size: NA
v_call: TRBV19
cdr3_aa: CASSIRTDYEQPQHF
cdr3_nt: TGTGCCAGTAGTATCCGGACAGACTATGAACAGCCCCAGCATTTT

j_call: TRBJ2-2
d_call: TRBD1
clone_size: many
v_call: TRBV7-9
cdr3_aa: CASSGWTGGFAGELFF
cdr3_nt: TGTGCCAGCAGCGGATGGACAGGGGGTTTCGCCGGGGAGCTGTTTTTT